This TCR beta chain is drawn from a study of CD8+CD57+ T cells in acquired aplastic anemia. From germline, CDR1 is DFQATT and CDR2 SNEGSKA (reference sequence). V lost 0 bases and J lost 3, with 12 bases in between. The CDR3 sequence is 15 residues long. Investigators profiled TCR beta VDJ and CDR3 from genomic DNA template. In TCRdb, the reads were re-called with MiXCR into one record per CDR3 protein. Of around 290,000 distinct CDR3 sequences listed, approximately 57% are singletons. Flow cytometry had shown expanded CD8+CD57+ cells in the patients chosen for sequencing. The source of this sequence is a human donor with aplastic anemia. Material: sorted CD4+, CD8+, or CD8+CD57+ T cells (not recorded which) from PBMCs. This chain connects TRBV20-1 to TRBJ1-5; maybe TRBD1 (6 bases). CDR3: CSARDTGRANQPQHF. In DNA form, the CDR3 reads TGCAGTGCTAGAGATACAGGGCGGGCCAATCAGCCCCAGCATTTT.